This T cell receptor beta chain originates from a study of spatial heterogeneity in lung cancer. V was shortened by 4 bases and J by 5 bases, with 12 bases between the two germline ends. CDR1 is SGHRS and CDR2 is YFSETQ in the germline V gene. The CDR3 runs 13 residues. This clonotype is large by share. This beta chain represents an off-target read in a library built for alpha chains; its size is of limited meaning. One entry per CDR3 protein, called by TCRdb with MiXCR from the 5' RACE reads. The sample includes about 1,100 distinct CDR3 sequences, about 43% of them seen just once. Time point reported: blood at routine non-recurrence follow-up after resection.

The material was PBMCs, obtained at follow-up. This TCR was sampled from a female donor with early-stage non-small cell lung cancer. This chain connects TRBV5-1 to TRBJ2-5; D may be TRBD1 (6 bases). The CDR3 spells CASSMLTGETQYF. The CDR3 nucleotides read TGCGCCAGCAGCATGTTAACAGGGGAGACCCAGTACTTC.